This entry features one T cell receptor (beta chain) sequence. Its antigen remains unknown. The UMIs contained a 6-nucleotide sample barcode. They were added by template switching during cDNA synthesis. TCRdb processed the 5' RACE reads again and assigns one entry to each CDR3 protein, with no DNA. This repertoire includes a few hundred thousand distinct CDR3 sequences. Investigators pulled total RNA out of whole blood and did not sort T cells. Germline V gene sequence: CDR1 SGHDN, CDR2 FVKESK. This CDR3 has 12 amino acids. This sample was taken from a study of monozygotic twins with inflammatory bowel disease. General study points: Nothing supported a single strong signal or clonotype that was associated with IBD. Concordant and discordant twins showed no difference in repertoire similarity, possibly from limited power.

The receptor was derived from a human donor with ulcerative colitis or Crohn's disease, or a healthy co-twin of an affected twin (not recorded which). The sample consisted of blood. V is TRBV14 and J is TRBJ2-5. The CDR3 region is CASSSGWEVQYF.